What follows is one TCR beta chain and its context. These data belong to a study of blood T cell repertoires in COVID-19. Profiling relied on immunoSEQ multiplex PCR, and the TCRdb table lists in-frame clones only, not all of them. This sample has roughly 360,000 clones, with about four fifths found just once. Germline trimming cut 6 bases from V and 3 bases from J; bases unmatched to any gene: 5. Germline lookup yields CDR1 MNHEY and CDR2 SVGAGI. The CDR3 extends over 14 amino acids. This receptor was obtained from a woman aged 50 to 65 who had recovered from COVID-19. V gene TRBV6-5 combines with J gene TRBJ2-7; the match to TRBD2 covers 10 bases. Sequencing used PBMCs or T cells enriched from blood (not recorded which). CDR3: CASRPTSGVYEQYF. In DNA, the CDR3 is TGTGCCAGCAGGCCCACTAGCGGGGTCTACGAGCAGTACTTC.